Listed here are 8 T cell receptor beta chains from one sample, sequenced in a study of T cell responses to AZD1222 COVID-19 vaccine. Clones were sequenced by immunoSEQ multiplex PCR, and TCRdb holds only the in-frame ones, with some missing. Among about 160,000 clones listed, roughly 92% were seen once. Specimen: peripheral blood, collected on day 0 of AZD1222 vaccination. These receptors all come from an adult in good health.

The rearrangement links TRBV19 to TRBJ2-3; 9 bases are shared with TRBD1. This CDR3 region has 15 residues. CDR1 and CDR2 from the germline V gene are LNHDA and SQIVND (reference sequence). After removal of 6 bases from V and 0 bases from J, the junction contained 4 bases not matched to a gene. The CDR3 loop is CASRDRGMSTDTQYF. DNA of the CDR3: TGTGCCAGTAGAGACAGGGGGATGAGCACAGATACGCAGTATTTT.

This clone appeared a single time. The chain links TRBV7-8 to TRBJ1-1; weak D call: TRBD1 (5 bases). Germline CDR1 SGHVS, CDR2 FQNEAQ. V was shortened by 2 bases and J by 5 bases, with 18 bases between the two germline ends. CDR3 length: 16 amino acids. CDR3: CASSLSWRAGGTEAFF. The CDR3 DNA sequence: TGTGCCAGCAGCTTAAGTTGGCGGGCTGGGGGAACTGAAGCTTTCTTT. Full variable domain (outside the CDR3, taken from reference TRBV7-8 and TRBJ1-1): GAGVSQSPRYKVAKRGQDVALRCDPISGHVSLFWYQQALGQGPEFLTYFQNEAQLDKSGLPSDRFFAERPEGSVSTLKIQRTQQEDSAVYLCASSLSWRAGGTEAFFGQGTRLTVV.

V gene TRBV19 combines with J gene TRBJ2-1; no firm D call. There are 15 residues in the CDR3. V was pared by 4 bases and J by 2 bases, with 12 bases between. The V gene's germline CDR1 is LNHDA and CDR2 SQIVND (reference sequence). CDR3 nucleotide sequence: TGTGCCAGTAGTACTAAGACGAACGCCTACAATGAGCAGTTCTTC. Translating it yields CASSTKTNAYNEQFF.

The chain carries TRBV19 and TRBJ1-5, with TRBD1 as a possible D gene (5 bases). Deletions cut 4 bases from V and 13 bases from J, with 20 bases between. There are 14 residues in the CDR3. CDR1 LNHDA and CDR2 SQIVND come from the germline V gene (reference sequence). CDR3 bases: TGTGCCAGTAGTAGCTACTTGTGGGATGGGGCTCAGCATTTT. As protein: CASSSYLWDGAQHF.

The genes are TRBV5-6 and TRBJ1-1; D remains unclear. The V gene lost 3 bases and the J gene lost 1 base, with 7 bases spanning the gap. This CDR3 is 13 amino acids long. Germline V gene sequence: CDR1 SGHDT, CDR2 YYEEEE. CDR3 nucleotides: TGTGCCAGCAGCTGGTCAGAGAACACTGAAGCTTTCTTT. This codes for CASSWSENTEAFF.

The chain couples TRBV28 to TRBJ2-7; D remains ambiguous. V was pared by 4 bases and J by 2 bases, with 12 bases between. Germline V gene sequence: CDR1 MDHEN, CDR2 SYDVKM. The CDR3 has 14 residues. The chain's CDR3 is CASSSAGGPYEQYV. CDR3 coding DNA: TGTGCCAGCAGTTCAGCCGGCGGACCCTACGAGCAGTACGTC.

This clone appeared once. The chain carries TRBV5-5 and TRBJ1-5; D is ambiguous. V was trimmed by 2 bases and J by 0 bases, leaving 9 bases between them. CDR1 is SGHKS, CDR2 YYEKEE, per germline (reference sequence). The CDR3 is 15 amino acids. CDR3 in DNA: TGTGCCAGCAGCTTAAGGGTCGGTAGCAATCAGCCCCAGCATTTT. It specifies CASSLRVGSNQPQHF. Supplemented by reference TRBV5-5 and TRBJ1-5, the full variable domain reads DAGVTQSPTHLIKTRGQQVTLRCSPISGHKSVSWYQQVLGQGPQFIFQYYEKEERGRGNFPDRFSARQFPNYSSELNVNALLLGDSALYLCASSLRVGSNQPQHFGDGTRLSIL.

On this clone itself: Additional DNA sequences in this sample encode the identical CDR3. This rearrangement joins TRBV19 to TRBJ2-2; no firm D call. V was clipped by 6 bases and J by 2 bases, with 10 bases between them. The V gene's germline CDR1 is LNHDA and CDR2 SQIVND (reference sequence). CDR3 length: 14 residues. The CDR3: CASRGTVNTGELFF. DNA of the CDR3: TGTGCCAGTAGGGGAACAGTAAACACCGGGGAGCTGTTTTTT.